One and the same sample provided the 7 T cell receptor beta chains below, sequenced in a study of Graves' ophthalmopathy and Graves' hyperthyroidism. Researchers took RNA transcripts and amplified TCR beta CDR3 regions from them. The authors performed first-round RT-PCR with HTBI primers and then a second-round multiplex PCR. Each CDR3 protein gets one entry after TCRdb re-called the multiplex PCR reads with MiXCR. This table has over 500,000 distinct CDR3 sequences, about 24% appearing once. Sequenced input: peripheral blood. These receptors came from a woman younger than 30 with stable Graves' hyperthyroidism. Some clones in this sample may be carry-over from other donors' samples.

In this sample, this clonotype turned up many times. The chain is built from TRBV18 and TRBJ1-5, with 8 bases identical to TRBD1. This CDR3 is 15 amino acids long. Trimming cost V 4 bases and J 0 bases; bases outside gene matches: 2. The germline V gene has CDR1 KGHSH and CDR2 LQKENI. CDR3 amino acids: CASSLGQDSNQPQHF. The CDR3 nucleotides read TGTGCCAGCTCACTGGGACAGGATAGCAATCAGCCCCAGCATTTT.

The chain employs TRBV9 and TRBJ2-2; 8 nucleotides match TRBD2. The CDR3 runs 17 residues. Trimming removed 4 bases from V and 5 bases from J; junction bases left unmatched: 13. Germline values: CDR1 SGDLS, CDR2 YYNGEE. CDR3 nucleotides: TGTGCCAGCAGCAAGGAACCGGGGGGGGTTAGAACCGGGGAGCTGTTTTTT. Protein product: CASSKEPGGVRTGELFF. The variable domain in full, with the rest retrieved from reference TRBV9 and TRBJ2-2, is DSGVTQTPKHLITATGQRVTLRCSPRSGDLSVYWYQQSLDQGLQFLIQYYNGEERAKGNILERFSAQQFPDLHSELNLSSLELGDSALYFCASSKEPGGVRTGELFFGEGSRLTVL.

The chain combines TRBV20-1 with TRBJ1-1; unclear D gene. Germline CDR1 DFQATT, CDR2 SNEGSKA (reference sequence). This CDR3 is 12 amino acids long. The CDR3 DNA reads as TGCAGCGGAGGACGGATGAACACTGAAGCTTTCTTT. Translating it yields CSGGRMNTEAFF.

The CDR3 DNA follows: TGTGCCAGCAGTTTAGCGGGACTGGGACAGACCCAGTACTTC. It translates to CASSLAGLGQTQYF. The chain combines TRBV12-3 or TRBV12-4 with TRBJ2-5, with a possible D match to TRBD2 (6 bases). This CDR3 comprises 14 residues. The V end lost 0 bases, the J end lost 6 bases, and 11 bases lay between the germline ends.

The chain is built from TRBV12-3 or TRBV12-4 and TRBJ1-2; D not resolved. Between the trimmed V and J ends, which lost 8 bases and 4 bases, there was a span of 11 bases. The CDR3 is 12 residues long. For the CDR3, the DNA is TGTGCCAGCGGCAGGACCACCTATGGCTACACCTTC. Translating it yields CASGRTTYGYTF.

This clonotype was observed a few times. The rearrangement uses TRBV6-5 and TRBJ2-7; D is uncertain. Trimming pared 4 bases from V and 7 bases from J, leaving 14 bases between. The CDR3 has 13 residues. The V gene's germline CDR1 is MNHEY and CDR2 SVGAGI. Written as DNA, the CDR3 is TGTGCCAGCAGTTCGGACCTCGTGGGGGAGCAGTACTTC. This gives the protein CASSSDLVGEQYF.

The chain links TRBV5-1 to TRBJ2-7, with no clear D. V was shortened by 3 bases and J by 6 bases, with 16 bases between the two germline ends. From germline, CDR1 is SGHRS and CDR2 YFSETQ. This CDR3 region has 14 residues. CDR3 region: CASSSAGAHGEQYF. Written as DNA, the CDR3 is TGCGCCAGCAGCTCCGCAGGAGCCCATGGCGAGCAGTACTTC.